This T cell receptor (beta chain) emerged from a study of cytomegalovirus exposure and HLA in healthy donors. As to this clone: What it recognizes is unknown.

Study outcomes and limitations: When analyzed later, the rates of TCR association showed variation by HLA locus, with DRB1 the most and HLA-C the fewest. As immune exposure information, only CMV serostatus was available.

The PCR employed 60 Vbeta primers together with 13 Jbeta primers. Generated by immunoSEQ multiplex PCR, the TCRdb table keeps only in-frame clones and is missing some. The table includes approximately 150,000 clones, approximately 76% detected once. The CDR3 consists of 15 residues. Trimming at V came to 6 bases and at J to 0 bases, leaving 2 bases not matched to a gene. Germline V gene sequence: CDR1 KGHSH, CDR2 LQKENI. The sample comprised PBMCs. The chain joins TRBV18 to TRBJ2-3; 11 bases agree with TRBD2. The receptor was isolated from a woman under 30 in good health and CMV-seropositive. CDR3 loop: CASSPSGGSTDTQYF. The CDR3, as DNA: TGTGCCAGCTCTCCTAGCGGGGGGAGCACAGATACGCAGTATTTT. The full variable domain, its missing parts supplied by reference TRBV18 and TRBJ2-3, is NAGVMQNPRHLVRRRGQEARLRCSPMKGHSHVYWYRQLPEEGLKFMVYLQKENIIDESGMPKERFSAEFPKEGPSILRIQQVVRGDSAAYFCASSPSGGSTDTQYFGPGTRLTVL.